Shown below are 31 T cell receptor beta chains from a single sample sequenced in a study of regulatory T cells in long-lasting Graves disease. Time point given: newly diagnosed GD, antithyroid drugs for less than 3 months. PBMC-derived RNA was used for the TCR library. In building TCR beta libraries, iRepertoire HTBI primers were used together with Arm-PCR of CDR3 regions. TCRdb processed the multiplex PCR reads anew with MiXCR; each CDR3 protein has one entry. The sample holds roughly 320,000 distinct CDR3 sequences, over 15% seen once. The sample also formed part of further work on T cells in Graves' hyperthyroidism and ophthalmopathy.

The sample was peripheral blood mononuclear cells (PBMCs), taken at new diagnosis, from a patient treated with antithyroid drugs. These receptors were obtained from a man between 40 and 49 years old with Graves disease.

The chain recombines TRBV10-3 with TRBJ2-2; possibly TRBD2 for D (6 bases). Germline lookup yields CDR1 ENHRY and CDR2 SYGVKD. This CDR3 has 14 amino acids. V lost 5 bases, J lost 6 bases, and 13 bases lay in between. DNA of the CDR3: TGTGCCATCAGTCCGCCTTCGGGGGCCGGGGAGCTGTTTTTT. Residues: CAISPPSGAGELFF.

Ten or more counts support this clonotype. V is TRBV6-1 and J is TRBJ1-5, with D unresolved. V lost 8 bases and J lost 2, with 13 bases in between. The CDR3 runs 14 residues. Germline assignment: CDR1 MNHNS and CDR2 SASEGT. CDR3 sequence reads: CASSERIGNQPQHF. The DNA of the CDR3 is TGTGCCAGCTCGGAAAGGATCGGCAATCAGCCCCAGCATTTT.

In regard to this clonotype: A far larger clone is a single base away, which makes a read error likely. This chain joins TRBV2 and TRBJ2-1; D gene unclear. Germline V lookup: CDR1 SNHLY, CDR2 FYNNEI. There are 14 residues in the CDR3. V gave up 6 bases and J gave up 10 bases, with 19 bases separating them. The CDR3 DNA reads TGTGCCAGCAGGGGGTCCGGTGGCGGCTACGAGCAGTTCTTC. This translates into CASRGSGGGYEQFF.

V and J are TRBV18 and TRBJ1-5; TRBD1 aligns across 7 bases. The CDR3 is 16 amino acids. The ends lost 4 bases at V and 5 bases at J; junction bases unmatched: 11. In germline, CDR1 is KGHSH, CDR2 LQKENI. The CDR3 reads CASSLSTGIKDQPQHF. As DNA, the CDR3 is TGTGCCAGCTCACTATCGACAGGGATTAAGGATCAGCCCCAGCATTTT.

The rearrangement uses TRBV7-9 and TRBJ2-3; TRBD2 might be the D (5 bases). The V end lost 4 bases, the J end lost 4 bases, and 12 bases lay between the germline ends. Germline CDR1 reads SEHNR; CDR2 reads FQNEAQ (reference sequence). The CDR3 runs to 14 residues. The CDR3 spells CASSSTRVSDTQYF. DNA for the CDR3: TGTGCCAGCAGCTCTACGAGGGTTTCAGATACGCAGTATTTT.

This clonotype was observed many times. V and J are TRBV15 and TRBJ1-6; no clear D. CDR1 and CDR2 (germline): LNHNV, YYDKDF (reference sequence). The V gene lost 6 bases and the J gene lost 8 bases, with 14 bases spanning the gap. CDR3 length: 14 residues. The CDR3 bases are TGTGCCACCAGTAACAAGCTAGCGTATTCACCCCTCCACTTT. Protein product: CATSNKLAYSPLHF. Complete variable domain (other parts from reference TRBV15 and TRBJ1-6): DAMVIQNPRYQVTQFGKPVTLSCSQTLNHNVMYWYQQKSSQAPKLLFHYYDKDFNNEADTPDNFQSRRPNTSFCFLDIRSPGLGDTAMYLCATSNKLAYSPLHFGNGTRLTVT.

This clonotype has at least ten counts. J is TRBJ2-1 and V is TRBV4-2, with 9 positions matching TRBD2. The CDR3 runs to 13 residues. V shed 4 bases, J shed 8 bases, and the junction held 3 bases outside the gene matches. The germline gives CDR1 LGHNA, CDR2 YNFKEQ. In DNA form, the CDR3 reads TGTGCCAGCAGCCTAGGACTAGCGTATGAGCAGTTCTTC. Protein sequence: CASSLGLAYEQFF.

The V and J genes are TRBV9 and TRBJ2-3; either TRBD1 or TRBD2 may fit D (5 bases each). The CDR3 has 14 residues. Germline CDR1 reads SGDLS; CDR2 reads YYNGEE. Trimming stripped 7 bases from V and 4 bases from J, with 16 bases between. In DNA, the CDR3 is TGTGCCAGCCACCAGGGAGTTGGCGCAGATACGCAGTATTTT. It is translated as CASHQGVGADTQYF.

This chain links TRBV7-9 with TRBJ1-1; D is perhaps TRBD1 (5 bases). Germline V gene lookup returns CDR1 SEHNR and CDR2 FQNEAQ (reference sequence). The CDR3 length is 14 residues. The V gene lost 8 bases and the J gene lost 1 base, with 14 bases spanning the gap. CDR3 protein: CASGREGWNTEAFF. The CDR3 region has the DNA TGTGCCAGCGGCAGGGAGGGGTGGAACACTGAAGCTTTCTTT.

As DNA, the CDR3 is TGTGCCAGCAGTCGGGGTACTCAGCCCCAGCATTTT. It translates to CASSRGTQPQHF. The chain couples TRBV25-1 to TRBJ1-5; D gene unclear. The CDR3 totals 12 residues. Germline V gene sequence: CDR1 MGHDK, CDR2 SYGVNS. Trimming took off 5 bases at V and 6 bases at J, with 8 bases between the two ends.

This clonotype showed up many times. V and J are TRBV24-1 and TRBJ1-1; TRBD1 aligns across 9 bases. V lost 3 bases, J lost 3 bases, and 4 bases stayed unmatched. The V gene's germline CDR1 is KGHDR and CDR2 SFDVKD. CDR3 length: 15 residues. The CDR3 loop reads CATSDPRTGDTEAFF. In nucleotides, the CDR3 is TGTGCCACCAGTGATCCACGGACAGGGGACACTGAAGCTTTCTTT.

Many counts were recorded for this clonotype. The gene calls are TRBV20-1 and TRBJ2-1; D unclear. The CDR3 length is 12 residues. V lost 3 bases and J 8 bases, leaving 11 bases between the germline ends. Germline V lookup: CDR1 DFQATT, CDR2 SNEGSKA (reference sequence). This chain's CDR3 is CSASGMGDEQFF. Here the CDR3 DNA reads TGCAGTGCTAGCGGCATGGGCGATGAGCAGTTCTTC.

This clonotype was picked up many times. CDR3 sequence (DNA): TGTGCCAGCAGCTCGACAGGGACTGGAAACACCATATATTTT. It translates to CASSSTGTGNTIYF. The chain has TRBV12-3 or TRBV12-4 and TRBJ1-3; TRBD1 aligns across 7 bases. The CDR3 contains 14 residues. Germline trimming cut 6 bases from V and 2 bases from J; bases unmatched to any gene: 4.

At least ten counts were recorded for this clonotype. The chain recombines TRBV20-1 with TRBJ2-5, with 9 bases fitting TRBD2. From germline, CDR1 is DFQATT and CDR2 SNEGSKA (reference sequence). V shed 4 bases and J 9 bases; nucleotides not matched to a gene: 18. CDR3 length equals 16 residues. CDR3 in amino acids: CSAIRPGRGGLNAQYF. CDR3 in DNA: TGCAGTGCTATACGGCCGGGGCGGGGGGGCCTTAATGCCCAGTACTTC.

Points on this clonotype: A much larger clonotype is one base distant, so this may be a read error. CDR3 coding DNA: TGTGCCAGCAGTTACTGGGGAGTGCAGTACTTC. Protein sequence: CASSYWGVQYF. The chain carries TRBV6-2 or TRBV6-3 and TRBJ2-4; D may be TRBD2 (5 bases). V was pared by 1 base and J by 13 bases, with 8 bases between. CDR3 length equals 11 residues. Germline CDR1 and CDR2: MNHEY and SVGEGT.

This clonotype has ten or more counts. The chain recombines TRBV5-5 with TRBJ2-7; D gene uncertain. The V gene lost 2 bases and the J gene lost 2 bases, with 11 bases spanning the gap. The germline gives CDR1 SGHKS, CDR2 YYEKEE (reference sequence). This CDR3 comprises 14 residues. The CDR3 is CASSLLGLTYEQYF. The CDR3, as DNA: TGTGCCAGCAGCTTACTGGGGTTAACCTACGAGCAGTACTTC.

This clonotype showed up many times. The V gene is TRBV18, the J gene TRBJ1-4, with D hard to call. The CDR3 has 16 amino acids. Germline V gene lookup returns CDR1 KGHSH and CDR2 LQKENI. Trimming shortened V by 2 bases and J by 0 bases, and 10 bases separated the two germline ends. CDR3 nucleotides: TGTGCCAGCTCACCATTAGAAGGCACAACTAATGAAAAACTGTTTTTT. This encodes CASSPLEGTTNEKLFF.

This clonotype was counted ten times or more. The chain uses TRBV18 and TRBJ2-3; D is unresolved. The CDR3 loop spans 14 amino acids. The germline V gene has CDR1 KGHSH and CDR2 LQKENI. Trimming took 0 bases from V and 1 from J, leaving 5 bases between them. As DNA, the CDR3 is TGTGCCAGCTCACCACCGTCGGGCACAGATACGCAGTATTTT. Amino acid sequence: CASSPPSGTDTQYF.

This clonotype was recorded at least ten times. V gene TRBV27 combines with J gene TRBJ1-4; a possible D gene is TRBD1 (6 bases). The CDR3 totals 16 residues. Germline-derived CDR1 and CDR2 are MNHEY and SMNVEV (reference sequence). V lost 4 bases and J lost 3, with 15 bases in between. The CDR3 bases are TGTGCCAGCAGTTCCTCAGGGGCGCGGGCTAATGAAAAACTGTTTTTT. Its protein is CASSSSGARANEKLFF.

This clonotype was recorded many times. In DNA form, the CDR3 reads TGTGCCAGCGCACGATACCGGGCCAGTGAAAAACTGTTTTTT. Residues: CASARYRASEKLFF. This rearrangement joins TRBV27 to TRBJ1-4; the D is unclear. Per germline, CDR1 MNHEY and CDR2 SMNVEV (reference sequence). The V gene lost 8 bases and the J gene lost 7 bases, with 17 bases spanning the gap. The length of the CDR3 is 14 residues.

This clonotype was counted at least ten times. The genes are TRBV6-1 and TRBJ2-7; 7 nucleotides align to TRBD1. Trimming took 0 bases from V and 6 from J; bases not matched to a gene: 11. The germline V gene has CDR1 MNHNS and CDR2 SASEGT. The CDR3 length is 16 residues. CDR3 loop: CASSEALRGQQSEQYF. The CDR3, as DNA: TGTGCCAGCAGTGAAGCGCTCCGGGGACAGCAGTCCGAGCAGTACTTC.

Of note for this clonotype: A much larger clonotype is one base distant, so this may be a read error. The rearrangement uses TRBV11-2 and TRBJ2-7; D gene unclear. Germline V lookup: CDR1 SGHAT, CDR2 FQNNGV. The CDR3 sequence is 12 residues long. Trimming took 1 base from V and 7 from J, leaving 8 bases between them. DNA for the CDR3: TGTGCCAGCAGCTTAGCCAGCCATGAGCAGTACTTC. Translated: CASSLASHEQYF.

This clonotype was seen repeatedly, ten times or more. This chain joins TRBV30 and TRBJ1-6, with D perhaps matching TRBD1 (6 bases). The V gene's germline CDR1 is GTSNPN and CDR2 SVGIG (reference sequence). Trimming shortened V by 1 base and J by 14 bases, and 15 bases separated the two germline ends. The CDR3 is 13 amino acids. In DNA, the CDR3 is TGTGCCTGGAGTGCCCCGGGGGCCGCCACCCTCCACTTT. Protein product: CAWSAPGAATLHF.

A few counts support this clonotype. This chain links TRBV10-1 with TRBJ2-2; TRBD2 matches at 10 bases. J gave up 5 bases and V 3 bases, and 3 bases lay outside the gene matches. The CDR3 is 15 amino acids. CDR1 WNHNN and CDR2 SYGVQD come from the germline V gene (reference sequence). The CDR3: CASSDQRGGTGELFF. CDR3 nucleotide sequence: TGCGCCAGCAGTGATCAGCGGGGGGGAACCGGGGAGCTGTTTTTT.

Only a few counts were recorded for this clonotype. The chain uses TRBV6-4 and TRBJ2-1; D tentatively fits TRBD1 or TRBD2 (6 bases each). The CDR3 has 16 amino acids. V was clipped by 6 bases and J by 0 bases, with 15 bases between them. In germline, CDR1 is MRHNA, CDR2 SNTAGT. Here the CDR3 DNA reads TGTGCCAGCAGCCCGAACGGGGGCCTCTCCTACAATGAGCAGTTCTTC. Translation: CASSPNGGLSYNEQFF.

V and J are TRBV11-2 and TRBJ2-3; the match to TRBD2 covers 9 bases. CDR3 length equals 20 residues. Trimming removed 4 bases from V and 5 bases from J; junction bases left unmatched: 22. Germline V gives CDR1 SGHAT, CDR2 FQNNGV. CDR3 nucleotide sequence: TGTGCCAGCAGCTGGATAGGGGAGGTCAGGCGGGGGGGCCAAGAAGATACGCAGTATTTT. Its translation is CASSWIGEVRRGGQEDTQYF.

CDR3 amino acids: CSVEDPPNTEAFF. The CDR3 DNA reads as TGCAGCGTTGAAGATCCGCCGAACACTGAAGCTTTCTTT. The chain recombines TRBV29-1 with TRBJ1-1; D not resolved. CDR3 length: 13 amino acids. Germline V lookup: CDR1 SQVTM, CDR2 ANQGSEA. The V gene lost 0 bases and the J gene lost 1 base, with 6 bases spanning the gap.

Concerning this clonotype: A read error is possible here, since a much larger clone lies one base away. The J gene is TRBJ2-7, the V gene TRBV2, with D unclear. CDR3 length: 14 residues. CDR1 and CDR2 from the germline V gene are SNHLY and FYNNEI. CDR3 amino acids: CASSRLHSAYEQNF. CDR3 bases: TGTGCCAGCAGTCGGCTCCACAGCGCCTACGAGCAGAACTTC.

The rearrangement joins TRBV27 to TRBJ2-3, with 10 positions matching TRBD2. CDR1 is MNHEY and CDR2 is SMNVEV in the germline V gene (reference sequence). The CDR3 contains 16 residues. The J segment lost 3 bases and the V segment lost 0 bases, leaving 3 bases of the junction unmatched. This CDR3 is CASSLSIAGGTDTQYF. CDR3 sequence (DNA): TGTGCCAGCAGTTTATCCATAGCGGGGGGTACAGATACGCAGTATTTT.

This clonotype showed up just a few times. The chain recombines TRBV13 with TRBJ1-2; D is possibly TRBD1 (6 bases). CDR1 and CDR2 (germline): PRHDT, FYEKMQ (reference sequence). Trimming pared 5 bases from V and 8 bases from J, leaving 15 bases between. The CDR3 has 13 amino acids. The CDR3 spells CASSGGTNGGYTF. CDR3 coding DNA: TGTGCCAGCAGCGGAGGGACAAATGGCGGCTACACCTTC.

This clonotype was counted at least ten times. The chain couples TRBV27 to TRBJ2-7, with 9 bases lining up with TRBD2. CDR1 and CDR2 (germline): MNHEY, SMNVEV (reference sequence). The V gene end was trimmed by 5 bases and the J gene end by 6 bases; junction bases not matched to a gene: 14. The CDR3 spans 16 residues. CDR3 loop: CASSPGVSGGFSEQYF. DNA of the CDR3: TGTGCCAGCAGTCCGGGAGTTAGCGGGGGTTTTTCCGAGCAGTACTTC.